The clone carrying this T cell receptor (beta chain) was detected ten times or more. The sample is drawn from a study of T-cell reconstitution after alpha-beta-depleted transplantation in children. The CDR3 has 16 amino acids. With 4 bases removed from V and 0 bases from J, the gap between germline ends came to 13 bases. CDR1 is SGHRS, CDR2 YFSETQ, per germline. This sample's TCRbeta library carried unique molecular identifier barcodes. MiXCR, applied by TCRdb to the PCR reads, yields one record per CDR3 protein. The sample carries approximately 210,000 distinct CDR3 sequences, approximately 15% recorded once.

This TCR was sampled from a human donor who donated a stem cell graft to a child with acute lymphoblastic leukemia. Material: PBMCs from the stem cell graft donor, obtained from the stem cell graft. This chain connects TRBV5-1 to TRBJ2-2, with D possibly matching TRBD1 (6 bases). In DNA form, the CDR3 reads TGCGCCAGCAGCCCCCCAGGGGAATCGAACACCGGGGAGCTGTTTTTT. Protein sequence: CASSPPGESNTGELFF. Using reference TRBV5-1 and TRBJ2-2 for the parts outside the CDR3, the full variable domain is KAGVTQTPRYLIKTRGQQVTLSCSPISGHRSVSWYQQTPGQGLQFLFEYFSETQRNKGNFPGRFSGRQFSNSRSEMNVSTLELGDSALYLCASSPPGESNTGELFFGEGSRLTVL.